This T cell receptor beta chain is drawn from a study of molecular identifiers for immune sequencing clone quantification. General observations from the study: Clones above 20 RNA copies contained over 98% of effector molecules but under 1% of naive ones.

Libraries of bulk TCR were made by previously described methods (with listed TCR primers). MiXCR, applied by TCRdb to the PCR reads, yields one record per CDR3 protein. The sample has about half a million distinct CDR3 sequences, about 20% seen once. CDR3 size: 14 residues. V shed 5 bases, J shed 6 bases, and the junction held 7 bases outside the gene matches. CDR1 DFQATT and CDR2 SNEGSKA come from the germline V gene (reference sequence). This clonotype was seen ten or more times. Its target is unknown. The chain is built from TRBV20-1 and TRBJ2-3; 11 bases are shared with TRBD2. Sequencing was carried out using naive CD8+ T cells from blood, with Jurkat cell RNA spiked in. Subset specified: FACS-sorted CD8+CD4-CCR7+CD45RA+ naive T cells. The sequence was obtained from a human donor in good health. Some libraries in this study had Jurkat cell RNA spiked in. The CDR3 protein is CSAVTSGIFDTQYF. The CDR3 bases are TGCAGTGCTGTGACTAGCGGGATATTCGATACGCAGTATTTT.